This T cell receptor (beta chain) comes out of a study of cytomegalovirus exposure and HLA in healthy donors. The V gene end was trimmed by 7 bases and the J gene end by 3 bases; junction bases not matched to a gene: 12. Per germline, CDR1 SQVTM and CDR2 ANQGSEA. The CDR3 consists of 15 residues. Both 60 Vbeta primers and 13 Jbeta primers went into the PCR. Assay: immunoSEQ multiplex PCR; the TCRdb copy retains only in-frame clones and omits some. The sample has roughly 110,000 clones; 70% are singletons. Study outcomes and limitations: V- and J-gene trimming in TCR beta was tied to a missense DCLRE1C variant by an analysis performed later. It was confirmed in vitro that a few of the CMV-associated chains were specific for CMV antigens.

As for this clone: Its target is unknown.

Sequencing was done on a sample of PBMCs. The chain employs TRBV29-1 and TRBJ2-7; TRBD1 agrees at 10 bases. The sequence was collected from a man aged 25-45 years in good health and CMV-seropositive. Written as DNA, the CDR3 is TGCAGCGCCTGGGCATCGGACAGGGGGTTCTACGAGCAGTACTTC. Its translation is CSAWASDRGFYEQYF.